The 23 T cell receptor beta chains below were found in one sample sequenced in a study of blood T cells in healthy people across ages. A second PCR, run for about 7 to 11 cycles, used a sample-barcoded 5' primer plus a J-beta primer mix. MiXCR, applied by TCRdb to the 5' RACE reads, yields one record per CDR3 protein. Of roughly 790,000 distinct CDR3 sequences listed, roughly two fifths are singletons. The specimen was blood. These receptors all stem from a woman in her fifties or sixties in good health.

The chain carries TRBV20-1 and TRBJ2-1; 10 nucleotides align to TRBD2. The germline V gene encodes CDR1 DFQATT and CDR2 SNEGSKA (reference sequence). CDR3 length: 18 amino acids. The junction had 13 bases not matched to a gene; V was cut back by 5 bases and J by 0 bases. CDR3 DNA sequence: TGCAGTGCTGAACCGGGACTAGCGAAATCTAACTCCTACAATGAGCAGTTCTTC. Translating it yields CSAEPGLAKSNSYNEQFF.

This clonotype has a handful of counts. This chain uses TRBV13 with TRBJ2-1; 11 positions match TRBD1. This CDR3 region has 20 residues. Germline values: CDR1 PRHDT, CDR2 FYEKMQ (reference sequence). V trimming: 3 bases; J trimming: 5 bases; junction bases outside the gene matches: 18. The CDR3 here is CASSFFLRTGGAEGDNEQFF. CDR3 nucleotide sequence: TGTGCCAGCAGCTTTTTCCTCAGGACAGGGGGCGCAGAAGGCGACAATGAGCAGTTCTTC.

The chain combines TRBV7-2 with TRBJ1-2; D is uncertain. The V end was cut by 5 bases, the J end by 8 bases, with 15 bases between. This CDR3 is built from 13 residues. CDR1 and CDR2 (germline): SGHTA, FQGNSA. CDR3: CASSPAEFSGYTF. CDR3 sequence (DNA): TGTGCCAGCAGCCCAGCTGAGTTTAGCGGCTACACCTTC.

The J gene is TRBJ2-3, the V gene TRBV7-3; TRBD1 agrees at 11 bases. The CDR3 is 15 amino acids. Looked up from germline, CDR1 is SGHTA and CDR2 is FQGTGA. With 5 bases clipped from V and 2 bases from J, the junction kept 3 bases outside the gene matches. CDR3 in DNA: TGTGCCAGCAGCCCGGACAGGGGGCTCACAGATACGCAGTATTTT. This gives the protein CASSPDRGLTDTQYF.

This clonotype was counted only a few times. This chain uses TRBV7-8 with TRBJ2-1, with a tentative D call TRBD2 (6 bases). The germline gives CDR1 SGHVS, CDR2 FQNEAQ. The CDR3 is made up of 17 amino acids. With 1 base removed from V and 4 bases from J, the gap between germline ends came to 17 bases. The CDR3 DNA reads TGTGCCAGCAGCTTAGAATCTGCACGGGCGGGGTACAATGAGCAGTTCTTC. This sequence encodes CASSLESARAGYNEQFF. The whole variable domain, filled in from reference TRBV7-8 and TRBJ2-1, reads GAGVSQSPRYKVAKRGQDVALRCDPISGHVSLFWYQQALGQGPEFLTYFQNEAQLDKSGLPSDRFFAERPEGSVSTLKIQRTQQEDSAVYLCASSLESARAGYNEQFFGPGTRLTVL.

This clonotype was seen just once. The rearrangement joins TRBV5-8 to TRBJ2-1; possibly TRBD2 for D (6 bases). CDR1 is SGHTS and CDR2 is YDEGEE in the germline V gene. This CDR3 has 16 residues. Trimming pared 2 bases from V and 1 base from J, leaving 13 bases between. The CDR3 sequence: CASSLALARSYNEQFF. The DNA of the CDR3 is TGTGCCAGCAGCTTAGCCCTAGCGCGGTCCTACAATGAGCAGTTCTTC.

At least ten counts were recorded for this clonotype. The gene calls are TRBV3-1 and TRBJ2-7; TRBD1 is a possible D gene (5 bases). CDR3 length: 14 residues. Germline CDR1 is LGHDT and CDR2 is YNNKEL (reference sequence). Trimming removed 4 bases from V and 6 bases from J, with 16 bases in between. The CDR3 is CASSPKGVRAEQYF. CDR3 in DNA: TGTGCCAGCAGCCCCAAAGGGGTCAGGGCCGAGCAGTACTTC.

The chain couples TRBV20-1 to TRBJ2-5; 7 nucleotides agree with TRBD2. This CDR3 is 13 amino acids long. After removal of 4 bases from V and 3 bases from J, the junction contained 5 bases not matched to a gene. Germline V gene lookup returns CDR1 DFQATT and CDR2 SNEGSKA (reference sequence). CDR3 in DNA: TGCAGTGCTACCTCGGGAGGAGAAGAGACCCAGTACTTC. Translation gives CSATSGGEETQYF.

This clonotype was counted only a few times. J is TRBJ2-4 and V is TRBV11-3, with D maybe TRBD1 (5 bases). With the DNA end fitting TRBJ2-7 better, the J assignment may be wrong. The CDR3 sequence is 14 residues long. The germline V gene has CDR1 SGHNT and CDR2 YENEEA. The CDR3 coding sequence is TGTGCCAGCAGCTTCTCCCAGGGTCGCTACGAGCAGTACTTC. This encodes CASSFSQGRYEQYF.

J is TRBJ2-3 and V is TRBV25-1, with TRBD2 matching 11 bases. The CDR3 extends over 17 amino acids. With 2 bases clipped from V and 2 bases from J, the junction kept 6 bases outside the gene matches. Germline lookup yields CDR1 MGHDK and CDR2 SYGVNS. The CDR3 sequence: CASSETRLAGPTDTQYF. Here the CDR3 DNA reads TGTGCCAGCAGTGAAACTAGACTAGCGGGGCCCACAGATACGCAGTATTTT.

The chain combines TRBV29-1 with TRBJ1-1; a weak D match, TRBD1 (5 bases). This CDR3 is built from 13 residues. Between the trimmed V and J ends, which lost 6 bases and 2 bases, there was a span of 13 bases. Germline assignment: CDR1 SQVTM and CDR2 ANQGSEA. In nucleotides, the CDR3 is TGCAGCGTCACCGGGACTCCAAACACTGAAGCTTTCTTT. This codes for CSVTGTPNTEAFF.

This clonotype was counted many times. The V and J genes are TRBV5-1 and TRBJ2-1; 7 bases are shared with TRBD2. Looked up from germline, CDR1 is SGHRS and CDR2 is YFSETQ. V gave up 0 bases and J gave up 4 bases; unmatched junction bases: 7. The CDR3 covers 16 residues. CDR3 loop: CASSLDVAGVYNEQFF. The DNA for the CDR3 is TGCGCCAGCAGCTTGGACGTCGCGGGAGTATACAATGAGCAGTTCTTC. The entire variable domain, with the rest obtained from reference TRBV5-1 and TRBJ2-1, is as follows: KAGVTQTPRYLIKTRGQQVTLSCSPISGHRSVSWYQQTPGQGLQFLFEYFSETQRNKGNFPGRFSGRQFSNSRSEMNVSTLELGDSALYLCASSLDVAGVYNEQFFGPGTRLTVL.

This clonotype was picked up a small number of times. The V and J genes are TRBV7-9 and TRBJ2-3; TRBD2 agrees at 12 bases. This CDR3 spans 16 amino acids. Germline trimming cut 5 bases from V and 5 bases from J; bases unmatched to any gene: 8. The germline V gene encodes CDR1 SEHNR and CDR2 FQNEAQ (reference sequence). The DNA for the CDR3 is TGTGCCAGCAGCCTCTGGACTAGCGGGGAGCGAGATACGCAGTATTTT. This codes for CASSLWTSGERDTQYF.

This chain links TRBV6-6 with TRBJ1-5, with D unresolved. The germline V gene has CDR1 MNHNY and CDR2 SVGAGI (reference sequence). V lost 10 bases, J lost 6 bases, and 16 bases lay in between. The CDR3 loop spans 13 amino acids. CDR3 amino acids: CATSTFSGQPQHF. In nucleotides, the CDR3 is TGTGCCACTTCGACATTTTCTGGTCAGCCCCAGCATTTT.

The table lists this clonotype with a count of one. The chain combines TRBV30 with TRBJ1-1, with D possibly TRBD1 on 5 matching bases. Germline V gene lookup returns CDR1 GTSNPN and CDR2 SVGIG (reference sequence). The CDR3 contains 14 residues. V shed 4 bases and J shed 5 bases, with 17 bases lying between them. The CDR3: CAWNSGDWGTEAFF. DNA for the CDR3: TGTGCCTGGAATTCGGGGGATTGGGGTACTGAAGCTTTCTTT.

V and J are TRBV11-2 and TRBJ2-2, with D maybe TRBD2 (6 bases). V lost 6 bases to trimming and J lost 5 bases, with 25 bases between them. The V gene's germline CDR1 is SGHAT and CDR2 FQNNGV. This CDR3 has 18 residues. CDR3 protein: CASSQLGAFMGGTGELFF. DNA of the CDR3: TGTGCCAGCAGTCAATTAGGGGCGTTCATGGGGGGAACCGGGGAGCTGTTTTTT.

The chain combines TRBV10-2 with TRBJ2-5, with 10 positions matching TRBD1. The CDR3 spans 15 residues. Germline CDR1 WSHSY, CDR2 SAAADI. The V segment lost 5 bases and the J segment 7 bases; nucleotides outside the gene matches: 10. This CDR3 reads CASSNRDRGGRTQYF. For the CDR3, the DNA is TGCGCCAGCAGTAACCGGGACAGGGGAGGAAGGACCCAGTACTTC.

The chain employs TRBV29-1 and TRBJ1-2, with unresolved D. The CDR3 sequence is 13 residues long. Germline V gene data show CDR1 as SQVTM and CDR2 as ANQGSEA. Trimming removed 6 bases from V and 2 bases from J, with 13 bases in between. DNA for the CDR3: TGCAGCGTAGAATCCAATGAGAACTATGGCTACACCTTC. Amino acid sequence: CSVESNENYGYTF.

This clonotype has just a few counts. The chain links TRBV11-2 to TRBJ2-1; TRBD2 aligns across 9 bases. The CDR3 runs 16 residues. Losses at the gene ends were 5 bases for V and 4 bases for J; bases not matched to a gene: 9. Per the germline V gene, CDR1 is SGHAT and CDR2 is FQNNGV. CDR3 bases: TGTGCCAGCAGCCCAGCGCGGCTAGCGGGATACAATGAGCAGTTCTTC. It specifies CASSPARLAGYNEQFF.

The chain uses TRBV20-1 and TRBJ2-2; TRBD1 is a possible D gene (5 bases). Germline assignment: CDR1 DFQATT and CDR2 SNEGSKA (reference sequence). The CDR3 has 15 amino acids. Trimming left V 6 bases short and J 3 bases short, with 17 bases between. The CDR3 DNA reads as TGCAGTGCAACGGTCTTCGACAGCTACACCGGGGAGCTGTTTTTT. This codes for CSATVFDSYTGELFF.

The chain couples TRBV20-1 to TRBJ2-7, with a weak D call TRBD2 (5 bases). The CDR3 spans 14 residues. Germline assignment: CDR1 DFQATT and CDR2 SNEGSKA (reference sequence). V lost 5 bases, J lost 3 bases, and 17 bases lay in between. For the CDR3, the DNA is TGCAGTGCTTCCAGGAGGCAGCGGAGCTACGAGCAGTACTTC. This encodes CSASRRQRSYEQYF.

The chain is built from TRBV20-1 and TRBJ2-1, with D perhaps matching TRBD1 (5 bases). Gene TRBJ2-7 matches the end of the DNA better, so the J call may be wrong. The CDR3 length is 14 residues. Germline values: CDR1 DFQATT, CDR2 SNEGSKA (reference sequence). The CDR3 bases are TGCAGTGCTAGAGACAGGGCTAGTCTCAATGAGCAGTACTTC. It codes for CSARDRASLNEQYF.

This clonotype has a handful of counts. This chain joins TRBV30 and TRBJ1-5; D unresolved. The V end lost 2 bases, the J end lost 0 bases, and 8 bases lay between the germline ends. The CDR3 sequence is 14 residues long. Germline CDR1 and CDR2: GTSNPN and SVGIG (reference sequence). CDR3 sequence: CAWSTGLSNQPQHF. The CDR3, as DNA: TGTGCCTGGAGTACGGGCCTTAGCAATCAGCCCCAGCATTTT. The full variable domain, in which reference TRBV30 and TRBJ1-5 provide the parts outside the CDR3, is SQTIHQWPATLVQPVGSPLSLECTVEGTSNPNLYWYRQAAGRGLQLLFYSVGIGQISSEVPQNLSASRPQDRQFILSSKKLLLSDSGFYLCAWSTGLSNQPQHFGDGTRLSIL.